Listed below are T cell receptor beta chains from one sample, sequenced in a study of STAT5B mutations in CD4+ large granular lymphocyte leukemia. TCRdb's copy holds only in-frame clones and misses some; the assay was immunoSEQ multiplex PCR. The sample lists tens of thousands of clones, approximately 84% occurring once. Source material: CD4+ T cells from blood buffy coats. Every receptor here comes from a human donor in good health. Both conserved end residues are trimmed from each CDR3. Fields, in order: V gene, CDR3 protein.

>TRBV29-1
SVDNRGQTDTQY
>TRBV18
ASSPQQGGNQPQH
>TRBV27
ASSRSGAGGNTIY
>TRBV4-2
ASSRTTPGNDYGYT
>TRBV9
ASSAPGGPNTGELF
>TRBV27
ASSSGGGRETQY
>TRBV27
ASSPDLAGAAKNIQY
>TRBV7-9
ASSPHTEAF
>TRBV15
ATSRSGGGRYNEQF
>TRBV7-9
ASSLVGGYGYT
>TRBV6-5
ASSYSRHVNQPQH
>TRBV29-1
SVYGTQTYTEAF
>TRBV6-6
ASSSGITPGEQY
>TRBV10-3
AISVGTLYTDTQY
>TRBV4-2
ASSQEKRGFSTDTQY